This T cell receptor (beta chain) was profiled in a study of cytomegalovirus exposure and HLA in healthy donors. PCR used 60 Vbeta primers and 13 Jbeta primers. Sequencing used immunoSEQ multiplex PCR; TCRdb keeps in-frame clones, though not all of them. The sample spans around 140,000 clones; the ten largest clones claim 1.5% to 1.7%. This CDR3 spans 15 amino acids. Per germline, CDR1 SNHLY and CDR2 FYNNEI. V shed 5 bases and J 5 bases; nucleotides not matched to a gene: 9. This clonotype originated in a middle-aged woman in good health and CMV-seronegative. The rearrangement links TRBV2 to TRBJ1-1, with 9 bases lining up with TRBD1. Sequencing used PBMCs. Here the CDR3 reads CASSPRTGTGTEAFF. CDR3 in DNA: TGTGCCAGCAGTCCCAGGACAGGGACAGGGACTGAAGCTTTCTTT.